Presented here are 24 T cell receptor beta chains from one specimen sequenced in a study of T cell changes during pregnancy in multiple sclerosis. Libraries were prepared by immunoSEQ multiplex PCR; TCRdb keeps only in-frame clonotypes and omits some of them. The table has about 52,000 clones, roughly nine tenths seen once. The specimen was CD4+ T cells from peripheral blood mononuclear cells, collected before pregnancy. These receptors originate from a female donor with multiple sclerosis, enrolled in a pregnancy study.

The J gene is TRBJ1-2, the V gene TRBV19; D uncertain. Trimming stripped 6 bases from V and 3 bases from J, with 11 bases between. CDR1 LNHDA and CDR2 SQIVND come from the germline V gene (reference sequence). The CDR3 consists of 13 residues. This chain's CDR3 is CASRRRRDYGYTF. CDR3 coding DNA: TGTGCCAGTAGGCGACGGAGAGACTATGGCTACACCTTC.

This clone was seen a single time. The chain employs TRBV2 and TRBJ2-3, with a tentative D call TRBD1 (7 bases). CDR1 is SNHLY and CDR2 is FYNNEI in the germline V gene. This CDR3 contains 13 residues. V lost 7 bases, J lost 4 bases, and 12 bases lay in between. In nucleotides, the CDR3 is TGTGCCAGCAAGGCAGGGGGGTCAGATACGCAGTATTTT. Protein sequence: CASKAGGSDTQYF.

This clone was seen a few times. The CDR3 DNA follows: TGTGCCATGTCCCAGGGATTATACGAGCAGTACTTC. Translating gives CAMSQGLYEQYF. The chain recombines TRBV10-3 with TRBJ2-7, with D maybe TRBD1 (5 bases). The V end lost 9 bases, the J end lost 4 bases, and 13 bases lay between the germline ends. Germline-derived CDR1 and CDR2 are ENHRY and SYGVKD. There are 12 residues in the CDR3.

This clone was counted once. The V and J genes are TRBV5-1 and TRBJ1-2; D is ambiguous. Trimming left V 5 bases short and J 6 bases short, with 14 bases between. The CDR3 extends over 13 amino acids. Germline lookup yields CDR1 SGHRS and CDR2 YFSETQ. The CDR3 coding sequence is TGCGCCAGCAGAAGAGTAGAGGGAAATGGCTACACCTTC. Protein: CASRRVEGNGYTF.

The chain uses TRBV5-1 and TRBJ1-1, with unresolved D. This CDR3 is 14 amino acids long. Per the germline V gene, CDR1 is SGHRS and CDR2 is YFSETQ. V was trimmed by 0 bases and J by 8 bases, leaving 14 bases between them. The CDR3 coding sequence is TGCGCCAGCAGCTTGGGGGCGGTGGAGGCCGAAGCTTTCTTT. Its translation: CASSLGAVEAEAFF. The variable domain in full, with the rest retrieved from reference TRBV5-1 and TRBJ1-1, is KAGVTQTPRYLIKTRGQQVTLSCSPISGHRSVSWYQQTPGQGLQFLFEYFSETQRNKGNFPGRFSGRQFSNSRSEMNVSTLELGDSALYLCASSLGAVEAEAFFGQGTRLTVV.

The J gene is TRBJ2-1, the V gene TRBV5-1; D is perhaps TRBD2 (5 bases). CDR1 and CDR2 from the germline V gene are SGHRS and YFSETQ. The CDR3 runs to 14 residues. Deletions cut 3 bases from V and 0 bases from J, with 7 bases between. The CDR3 nucleotides read TGCGCCAGCAGCTACGGGAACTCCTACAATGAGCAGTTCTTC. Translating it yields CASSYGNSYNEQFF.

The chain recombines TRBV2 with TRBJ2-1; possibly TRBD2 for D (5 bases). This CDR3 is 13 amino acids long. Germline CDR1 is SNHLY and CDR2 is FYNNEI. Deletions cut 3 bases from V and 5 bases from J, with 8 bases between. CDR3 sequence: CASSDRLHNEQFF. The DNA for the CDR3 is TGTGCCAGCAGTGACAGACTACACAATGAGCAGTTCTTC.

This chain connects TRBV5-1 to TRBJ2-1; 13 positions match TRBD2. The germline CDR1 and CDR2 sequences are SGHRS and YFSETQ. The CDR3 spans 18 residues. The V and J ends lost 3 bases and 8 bases, in that order; junction bases with no gene match: 14. The CDR3 loop reads CASSSARTSGRALDEQFF. CDR3 bases: TGCGCCAGCAGCTCCGCCCGAACTAGCGGGAGGGCCCTGGATGAGCAGTTCTTC.

The chain is built from TRBV19 and TRBJ2-3; 7 nucleotides match TRBD2. The germline gives CDR1 LNHDA, CDR2 SQIVND (reference sequence). Trimming took 3 bases from V and 4 from J; bases not matched to a gene: 4. This CDR3 region has 14 residues. Written as DNA, the CDR3 is TGTGCCAGTAGTATGGCTAGCGGACCAGATACGCAGTATTTT. The encoded protein is CASSMASGPDTQYF.

This chain joins TRBV27 and TRBJ2-2; D is unclear. The germline gives CDR1 MNHEY, CDR2 SMNVEV (reference sequence). There are 14 residues in the CDR3. The V end was cut by 2 bases, the J end by 5 bases, with 9 bases between. The CDR3 DNA sequence: TGTGCCAGCAGTTTAAGCCTACCTACCGGGGAGCTGTTTTTT. Amino acid sequence: CASSLSLPTGELFF.

A remark on this clone: At one end the junction does not follow the germline gene, possibly because of a read error. The chain recombines TRBV15 with TRBJ2-5, with a tentative D call TRBD2 (5 bases). CDR3 length: 14 residues. The V gene's germline CDR1 is LNHNV and CDR2 YYDKDF (reference sequence). The chain's CDR3 is CATSITSNQEAQYF. The CDR3 DNA reads TGTGCCACCAGTATAACTAGTAACCAAGAGGCCCAGTACTTC.

The chain joins TRBV6-1 to TRBJ2-7; 8 bases align to TRBD2. CDR1 MNHNS and CDR2 SASEGT come from the germline V gene. The CDR3 is made up of 14 amino acids. Trimming took 8 bases from V and 4 from J; bases not matched to a gene: 10. The CDR3 region has the DNA TGTGCCAGCCACGGACTAGCCGATCGATACGAGCAGTACTTC. Residues: CASHGLADRYEQYF.

The chain has TRBV5-1 and TRBJ2-1; D might be TRBD2 (6 bases). V lost 3 bases, J lost 6 bases, and 19 bases lay in between. The CDR3 runs 16 residues. CDR1 and CDR2 (germline): SGHRS, YFSETQ. This CDR3 reads CASSSIGRSGLNEQFF. The CDR3 region has the DNA TGCGCCAGCAGCTCGATAGGGAGGTCCGGGCTCAATGAGCAGTTCTTC.

This chain uses TRBV19 with TRBJ2-7; 11 bases line up with TRBD2. CDR1 and CDR2 (germline): LNHDA, SQIVND (reference sequence). V lost 5 bases, J lost 2 bases, and 14 bases stayed unmatched. This CDR3 has 18 amino acids. DNA of the CDR3: TGTGCCAGTAGTCGAAGACACAAGGGACTAGCGGATACCTACGAGCAGTACTTC. This encodes CASSRRHKGLADTYEQYF.

The V gene is TRBV30, the J gene TRBJ1-2, with TRBD1 matching over 7 bases. The CDR3 runs 13 residues. The germline CDR1 and CDR2 sequences are GTSNPN and SVGIG (reference sequence). V dropped 7 bases and J dropped 2; count of bases not matched to a gene: 7. The CDR3 loop reads CASGGGGNYGYTF. CDR3 DNA: TGTGCCTCGGGAGGGGGCGGAAACTATGGCTACACCTTC.

V usage is TRBV28 and J usage is TRBJ1-1; 8 nucleotides agree with TRBD1. The CDR3 totals 14 residues. The ends lost 6 bases at V and 6 bases at J; junction bases unmatched: 9. Germline V gives CDR1 MDHEN, CDR2 SYDVKM. The CDR3 bases are TGTGCCAGCAGCCCGGACAGGGTCGTGGCTGAAGCTTTCTTT. Translated: CASSPDRVVAEAFF.

The chain combines TRBV29-1 with TRBJ2-7; 9 bases are shared with TRBD1. The V gene end was trimmed by 7 bases and the J gene end by 4 bases; junction bases not matched to a gene: 8. Germline loops: CDR1 SQVTM, CDR2 ANQGSEA. The CDR3 length is 13 residues. DNA for the CDR3: TGCAGCGCCATAACAGGGGGCGGGTACGAGCAGTACTTC. As protein: CSAITGGGYEQYF.

V gene TRBV5-1 combines with J gene TRBJ2-1; D is possibly TRBD2 (6 bases). Trimming pared 9 bases from V and 0 bases from J, leaving 13 bases between. This CDR3 has 14 residues. Looked up from germline, CDR1 is SGHRS and CDR2 is YFSETQ. CDR3 residues: CATRLESSYNEQFF. The CDR3 DNA sequence: TGCGCCACCCGACTAGAGAGCTCCTACAATGAGCAGTTCTTC.

This chain links TRBV4-3 with TRBJ1-2; a weak D match, TRBD1 (5 bases). The CDR3 has 15 amino acids. The V end was cut by 0 bases, the J end by 3 bases, with 11 bases between. Germline V lookup: CDR1 LGHNA, CDR2 YSLEER. The CDR3 DNA reads as TGCGCCAGCAGCCAAGATATGGTGACAGACTATGGCTACACCTTC. Translated, it gives CASSQDMVTDYGYTF.

The chain employs TRBV6-1 and TRBJ2-7, with D hard to call. Trimming pared 10 bases from V and 0 bases from J, leaving 13 bases between. The CDR3 has 13 amino acids. Germline-derived CDR1 and CDR2 are MNHNS and SASEGT. CDR3 sequence: CATAAADSYEQYF. CDR3 coding DNA: TGTGCCACCGCCGCGGCAGACTCCTACGAGCAGTACTTC.

V usage is TRBV7-6 and J usage is TRBJ2-5, with 7 positions matching TRBD2. This CDR3 region has 14 residues. J gave up 7 bases and V 4 bases, and 9 bases lay outside the gene matches. The germline gives CDR1 SGHVS, CDR2 FNYEAQ. DNA of the CDR3: TGTGCCAGCAGCTCCCGCCGGGAGGAGGCGACCCAGTACTTC. Translating it yields CASSSRREEATQYF. Based on the CDR3 plus reference TRBV7-6 and TRBJ2-5, the full variable domain is GAGVSQSPRYKVTKRGQDVALRCDPISGHVSLYWYRQALGQGPEFLTYFNYEAQQDKSGLPNDRFSAERPEGSISTLTIQRTEQRDSAMYRCASSSRREEATQYFGPGTRLLVL.

This clone was observed once. This sequence joins TRBV11-2 and TRBJ2-2; 8 bases line up with TRBD2. Germline CDR1 SGHAT, CDR2 FQNNGV. There are 16 residues in the CDR3. The ends lost 2 bases at V and 5 bases at J; junction bases unmatched: 7. Written as DNA, the CDR3 is TGTGCCAGCAGCTTACTGCGGGGGGCCGGAACCGGGGAGCTGTTTTTT. This codes for CASSLLRGAGTGELFF.

The chain employs TRBV18 and TRBJ1-2; 7 nucleotides line up with TRBD1. Per the germline V gene, CDR1 is KGHSH and CDR2 is LQKENI. The ends lost 3 bases at V and 2 bases at J; junction bases unmatched: 3. The CDR3 has 14 amino acids. This CDR3 reads CASSPSGQNYGYTF. In DNA, the CDR3 is TGTGCCAGCTCACCTTCGGGACAGAACTATGGCTACACCTTC.

The chain is built from TRBV4-1 and TRBJ2-7; TRBD2 matches 11 bases. Germline CDR1 reads MGHRA; CDR2 reads YSYEKL. The CDR3 sequence is 16 residues long. Unmatched junction bases numbered 11, after V lost 5 bases and J lost 5 bases. This chain's CDR3 is CASSAARLAGTHEQYF. CDR3 nucleotide sequence: TGCGCCAGCAGCGCCGCCAGACTAGCGGGAACCCACGAGCAGTACTTC.